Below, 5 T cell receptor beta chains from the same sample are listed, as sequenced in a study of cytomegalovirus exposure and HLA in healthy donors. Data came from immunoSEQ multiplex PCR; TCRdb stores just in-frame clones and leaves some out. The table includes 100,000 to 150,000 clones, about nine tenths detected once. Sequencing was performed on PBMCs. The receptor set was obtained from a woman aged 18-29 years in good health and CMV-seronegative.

The CDR3 DNA reads TGTGCCAGCAACCGGGGGGGGCGAGAGACCCAGTACTTC. This codes for CASNRGGRETQYF. This sequence joins TRBV6-1 and TRBJ2-5; 8 bases agree with TRBD2. The CDR3 is 13 amino acids. V lost 7 bases and J lost 4; bases outside the gene matches: 5. CDR1 is MNHNS and CDR2 is SASEGT in the germline V gene.

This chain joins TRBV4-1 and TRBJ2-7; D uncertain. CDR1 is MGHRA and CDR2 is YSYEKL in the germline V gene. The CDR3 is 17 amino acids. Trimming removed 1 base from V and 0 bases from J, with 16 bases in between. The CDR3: CASSQGSFLGGSYEQYF. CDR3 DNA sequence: TGCGCCAGCAGCCAAGGTAGTTTCCTTGGCGGCTCCTACGAGCAGTACTTC.

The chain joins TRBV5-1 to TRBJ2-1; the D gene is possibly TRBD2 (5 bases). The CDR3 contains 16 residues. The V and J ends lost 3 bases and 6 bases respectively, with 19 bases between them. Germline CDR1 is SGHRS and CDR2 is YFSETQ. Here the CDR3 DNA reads TGCGCCAGCAGCTCGGAACTAGGTGTTGCGTTCAATGAGCAGTTCTTC. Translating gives CASSSELGVAFNEQFF.

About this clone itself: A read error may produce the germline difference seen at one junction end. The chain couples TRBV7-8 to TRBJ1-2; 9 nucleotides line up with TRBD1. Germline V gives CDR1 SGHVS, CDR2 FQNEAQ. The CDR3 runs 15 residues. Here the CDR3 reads CASSSGPEGNRGRLF. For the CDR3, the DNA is TGTGCCAGCAGCTCCGGGCCGGAAGGGAACAGGGGGCGGCTATTC.

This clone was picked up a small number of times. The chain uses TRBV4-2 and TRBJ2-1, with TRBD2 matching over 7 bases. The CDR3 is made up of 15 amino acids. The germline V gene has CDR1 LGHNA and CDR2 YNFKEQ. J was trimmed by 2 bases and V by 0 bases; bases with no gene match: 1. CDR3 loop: CASSQEAGTYNEQFF. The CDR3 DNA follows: TGTGCCAGCAGCCAAGAAGCGGGAACCTACAATGAGCAGTTCTTC.